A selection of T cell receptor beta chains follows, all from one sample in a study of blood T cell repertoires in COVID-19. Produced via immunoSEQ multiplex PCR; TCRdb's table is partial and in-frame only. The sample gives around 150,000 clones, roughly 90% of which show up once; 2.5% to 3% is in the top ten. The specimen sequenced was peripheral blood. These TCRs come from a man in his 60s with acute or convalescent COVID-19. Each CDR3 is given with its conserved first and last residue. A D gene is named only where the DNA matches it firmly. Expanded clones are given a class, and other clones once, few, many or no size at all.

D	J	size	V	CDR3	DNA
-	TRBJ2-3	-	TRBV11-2	CASSLSGTDTQYF	TGTGCCAGCAGCTTGTCGGGCACAGATACGCAGTATTTT
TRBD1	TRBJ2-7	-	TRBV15	CATSIGQDNYEQYF	TGTGCCACCAGCATAGGACAGGATAACTACGAGCAGTACTTC
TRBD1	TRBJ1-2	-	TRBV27	CASSPGTGYGYTF	TGTGCCAGCTCGCCAGGGACAGGGTATGGCTACACCTTC
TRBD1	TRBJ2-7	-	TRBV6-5	CASSPDRGTYEQYF	TGTGCCAGCAGTCCTGACAGGGGAACCTACGAGCAGTACTTC
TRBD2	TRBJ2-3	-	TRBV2	CASLGREVPDTQYF	TGTGCCAGCCTAGGGAGGGAAGTGCCAGATACGCAGTATTTT
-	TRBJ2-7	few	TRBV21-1	CASRDRGRHEQYF	TGTGCCAGCAGGGACAGGGGCCGCCACGAGCAGTACTTC
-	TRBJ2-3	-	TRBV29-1	CSVTGGTDTQYF	TGCAGCGTAACCGGAGGCACAGATACGCAGTATTTT
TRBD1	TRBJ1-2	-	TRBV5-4	CASSNRTGTNYGYTF	TGTGCCAGCAGCAATCGGACAGGCACTAACTATGGCTACACCTTC
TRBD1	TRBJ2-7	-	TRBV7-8	CASTLGGTGGRRSYEQYF	TGTGCCAGCACCCTAGGGGGGACAGGGGGACGACGCTCCTACGAGCAGTACTTC
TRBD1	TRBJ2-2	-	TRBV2	CASSAIRQGTGELFF	TGTGCCAGCAGCGCAATACGACAGGGGACCGGGGAGCTGTTTTTT
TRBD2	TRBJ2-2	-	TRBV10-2	CASSNPGLAFTGELFF	TGCGCCAGCTCTAATCCGGGACTAGCGTTCACCGGGGAGCTGTTTTTT
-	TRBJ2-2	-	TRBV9	CASSAGGTANTGELFF	TGTGCCAGCAGCGCGGGCGGGACGGCGAACACCGGGGAGCTGTTTTTT
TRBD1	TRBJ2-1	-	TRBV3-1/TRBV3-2	CASSPGQAPGNEQFF	TGTGCCAGCAGCCCCGGACAGGCCCCGGGAAATGAGCAGTTCTTC
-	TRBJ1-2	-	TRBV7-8	CASSLGGRGYGYTF	TGTGCCAGCAGCTTAGGCGGGCGGGGCTATGGCTACACCTTC
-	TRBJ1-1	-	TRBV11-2	CASSPAGVLNTEAFF	TGTGCCAGCAGCCCGGCGGGGGTTCTGAACACTGAAGCTTTCTTT
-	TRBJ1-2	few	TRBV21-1	CASSTGDPTFYYGYTF	TGTGCCAGCAGCACCGGAGATCCCACTTTCTATTATGGCTACACCTTC
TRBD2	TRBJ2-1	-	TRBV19	CASSSTSGGLRNEQFF	TGTGCCAGTAGTTCGACTAGCGGGGGACTTCGCAATGAGCAGTTCTTC
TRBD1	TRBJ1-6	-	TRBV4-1	CASSPDRENSPLHF	TGCGCCAGCAGCCCTGACAGGGAGAATTCACCCCTCCACTTT
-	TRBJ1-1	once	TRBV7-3	CASSLGMNTEAFF	TGTGCCAGCAGCCTCGGTATGAACACTGAAGCTTTCTTT
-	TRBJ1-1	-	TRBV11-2	CASSLEGGGRSEAFF	TGTGCCAGCAGCCTCGAAGGGGGGGGCAGGTCTGAAGCTTTCTTT
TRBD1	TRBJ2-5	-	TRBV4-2	CASSQFLRTGGIGETQYF	TGTGCCAGCAGCCAATTTCTTAGGACAGGGGGCATTGGAGAGACCCAGTACTTC
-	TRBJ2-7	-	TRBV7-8	CASSLVPGTQYEQYF	TGTGCCAGCAGCTTAGTTCCCGGGACACAATACGAGCAGTACTTC
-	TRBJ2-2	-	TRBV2	CASASGQGKTGELFF	TGTGCCAGCGCGTCGGGGCAGGGGAAGACCGGGGAGCTGTTTTTT
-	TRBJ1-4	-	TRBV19	CASSIGTANEKLFF	TGTGCCAGTAGTATAGGGACAGCCAACGAAAAACTGTTTTTT
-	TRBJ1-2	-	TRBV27	CASIGRYGYTF	TGTGCCAGCATCGGGAGGTATGGCTACACCTTC
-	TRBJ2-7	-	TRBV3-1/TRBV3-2	CASSIQSYEQYF	TGTGCCAGCAGCATACAGAGCTACGAGCAGTACTTC
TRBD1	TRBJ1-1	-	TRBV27	CASSSQTGVGTEAFF	TGTGCCAGCAGTTCCCAGACAGGGGTGGGCACTGAAGCTTTCTTT
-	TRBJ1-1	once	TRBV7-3	CASSLSRQGTEAFF	TGTGCCAGCAGCTTAAGTCGGCAGGGAACTGAAGCTTTCTTT
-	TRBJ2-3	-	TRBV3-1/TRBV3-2	CASSLYRSTDTQYF	TGTGCCAGCAGCCTTTACAGAAGCACAGATACGCAGTATTTT
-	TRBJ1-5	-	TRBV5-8	CASSWRENQPQHF	TGTGCCAGCAGCTGGAGGGAAAATCAGCCCCAGCATTTT
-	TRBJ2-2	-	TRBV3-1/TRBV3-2	CASSQGGGTGELFF	TGTGCCAGCAGCCAAGGAGGGGGCACCGGGGAGCTGTTTTTT
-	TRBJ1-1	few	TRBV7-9	CASSLESGHAAFF	TGTGCCAGCAGCTTAGAATCGGGACATGCAGCTTTCTTT
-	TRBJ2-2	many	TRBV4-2	CASSQEVAATGELFF	TGTGCCAGCAGCCAAGAGGTGGCGGCCACCGGGGAGCTGTTTTTT
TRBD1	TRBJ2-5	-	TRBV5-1	CASSSGQTQETQYF	TGCGCCAGCAGCTCGGGACAGACCCAAGAGACCCAGTACTTC
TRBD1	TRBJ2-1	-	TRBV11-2	CASSLGTGALYEQFF	TGTGCCAGCAGCTTGGGGACAGGGGCTTTATATGAGCAGTTCTTC
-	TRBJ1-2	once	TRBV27	CASSSPAGQNNYGYTF	TGTGCCAGCAGTTCCCCAGCTGGACAGAATAACTATGGCTACACCTTC
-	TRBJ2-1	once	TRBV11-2	CASSLSRAGTEQFF	TGTGCCAGCAGCTTAAGCCGCGCCGGGACAGAGCAGTTCTTC
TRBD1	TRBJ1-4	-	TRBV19	CASKDRAFNEKLFF	TGTGCCAGTAAGGACAGGGCCTTTAATGAAAAACTGTTTTTT
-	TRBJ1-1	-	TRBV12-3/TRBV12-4	CASSTDRPEAFF	TGTGCCAGCAGCACGGACAGACCCGAAGCTTTCTTT
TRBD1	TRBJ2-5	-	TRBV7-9	CASSRDRTGARETQYF	TGTGCCAGCAGCCGAGACAGGACAGGGGCTCGGGAGACCCAGTACTTC
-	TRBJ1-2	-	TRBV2	CASSVFGPGYTF	TGTGCCAGCAGCGTATTTGGGCCCGGCTACACCTTC
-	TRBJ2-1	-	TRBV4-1	CASSQDGYNEQFF	TGCGCCAGCAGCCAAGACGGGTACAATGAGCAGTTCTTC
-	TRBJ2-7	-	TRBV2	CASRDISSSYEQYF	TGTGCCAGCAGGGACATTTCGAGCTCCTACGAGCAGTACTTC
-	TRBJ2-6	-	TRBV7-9	CASSPSGGGAGANVLTF	TGTGCCAGCAGCCCCTCCGGAGGGGGGGCTGGGGCCAACGTCCTGACTTTC
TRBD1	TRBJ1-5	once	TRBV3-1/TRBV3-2	CASSLQGARIQPQHF	TGTGCCAGCAGCCTACAGGGGGCTCGGATTCAGCCCCAGCATTTT
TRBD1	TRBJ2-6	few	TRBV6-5	CASRRQGPGANVLTF	TGTGCCAGCAGACGACAGGGGCCCGGGGCCAACGTCCTGACTTTC
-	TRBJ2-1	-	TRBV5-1	CASSLRVGGDEQFF	TGCGCCAGCAGCTTGCGTGTAGGGGGGGATGAGCAGTTCTTC
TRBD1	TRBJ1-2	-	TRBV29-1	CSVAGGPNYGYTF	TGCAGCGTTGCAGGGGGCCCTAACTATGGCTACACCTTC
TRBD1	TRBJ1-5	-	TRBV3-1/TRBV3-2	CASSQTGGSQPQHF	TGTGCCAGCAGCCAAACAGGGGGCAGTCAGCCCCAGCATTTT
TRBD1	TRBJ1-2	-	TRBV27	CASSQSGQGDGYTF	TGTGCCAGCAGTCAATCAGGACAGGGTGACGGCTACACCTTC
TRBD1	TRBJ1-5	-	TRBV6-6	CASIRQGPNQPQHF	TGTGCCAGCATTCGACAGGGTCCGAATCAGCCCCAGCATTTT
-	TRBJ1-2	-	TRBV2	CASRQERGGYTF	TGTGCCAGCAGACAGGAAAGGGGTGGCTACACCTTC
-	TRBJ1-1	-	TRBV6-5	CASSSQGTNTEAFF	TGTGCCAGCAGTTCACAGGGCACGAACACTGAAGCTTTCTTT
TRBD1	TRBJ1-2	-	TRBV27	CASSHPGTGTGYTF	TGTGCCAGCAGTCACCCGGGGACAGGGACCGGCTACACCTTC
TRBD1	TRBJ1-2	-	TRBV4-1	CASSQVGQGLTNYGYTF	TGCGCCAGCAGCCAAGTGGGACAGGGCTTAACTAACTATGGCTACACCTTC